This record looks at one T cell receptor (beta chain) sequence and its context. Germline-derived CDR1 and CDR2 are MRHNA and SNTAGT. The CDR3 extends over 16 amino acids. Between the trimmed V and J ends, which lost 4 bases and 5 bases, there was a span of 18 bases. Original handling: Cell counts per sample came from amplifying reference gene primers. Some clones are missing from TCRdb's copy, which holds only in-frame ones; the method was immunoSEQ multiplex PCR. V and J calls plus clone size are reproduced from that table; the DNA served to infer D and trimming. The sample holds 300,000 to 350,000 clones, about 86% seen once. These data originate in a study of blood T cell repertoires in COVID-19. Across the whole study: COVID-19 samples, acute and convalescent, were from the United States, Italy and Spain.

The study recruited people aged about 18 to 95 years across under 25 US areas. The clonotype was recovered from a woman aged 40 to 50 with acute COVID-19. Sequencing input: PBMCs or T cells enriched from blood (not recorded which). The gene calls are TRBV6-4 and TRBJ1-5, with D hard to call. The CDR3 DNA reads as TGTGCCAGCAGTGCTTACCTTCGACACCGACATCAGCCCCAGCATTTT. This gives the protein CASSAYLRHRHQPQHF.